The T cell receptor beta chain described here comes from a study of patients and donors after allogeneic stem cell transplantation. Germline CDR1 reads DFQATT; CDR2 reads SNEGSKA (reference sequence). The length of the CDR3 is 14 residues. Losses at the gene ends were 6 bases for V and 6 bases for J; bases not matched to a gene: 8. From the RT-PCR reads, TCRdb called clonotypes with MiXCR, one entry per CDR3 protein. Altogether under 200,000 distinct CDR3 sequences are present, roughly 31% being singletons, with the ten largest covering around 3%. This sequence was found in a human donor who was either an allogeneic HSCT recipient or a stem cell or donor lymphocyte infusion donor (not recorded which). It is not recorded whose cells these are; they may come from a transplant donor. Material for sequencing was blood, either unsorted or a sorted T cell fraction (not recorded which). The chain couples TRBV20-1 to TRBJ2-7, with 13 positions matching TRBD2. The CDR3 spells CSAQELAGGTEQYF. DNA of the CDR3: TGCAGTGCACAAGAACTAGCGGGAGGGACCGAGCAGTACTTC.